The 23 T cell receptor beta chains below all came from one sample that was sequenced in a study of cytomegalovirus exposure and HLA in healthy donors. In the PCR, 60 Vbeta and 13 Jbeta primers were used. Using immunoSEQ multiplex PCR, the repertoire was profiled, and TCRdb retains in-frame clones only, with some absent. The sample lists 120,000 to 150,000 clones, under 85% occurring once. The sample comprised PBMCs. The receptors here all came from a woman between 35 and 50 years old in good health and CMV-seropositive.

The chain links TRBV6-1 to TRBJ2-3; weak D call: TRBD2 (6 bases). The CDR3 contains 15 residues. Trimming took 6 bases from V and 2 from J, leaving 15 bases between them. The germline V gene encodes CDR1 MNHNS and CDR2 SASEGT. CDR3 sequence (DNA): TGTGCCAGCAGAAGGAGGGACGGACTCACAGATACGCAGTATTTT. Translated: CASRRRDGLTDTQYF.

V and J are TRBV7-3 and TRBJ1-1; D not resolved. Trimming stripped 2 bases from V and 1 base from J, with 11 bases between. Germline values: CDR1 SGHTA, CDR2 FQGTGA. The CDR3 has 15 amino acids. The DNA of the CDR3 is TGTGCCAGCAGCTTAGTCCAACTTACGAACACTGAAGCTTTCTTT. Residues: CASSLVQLTNTEAFF.

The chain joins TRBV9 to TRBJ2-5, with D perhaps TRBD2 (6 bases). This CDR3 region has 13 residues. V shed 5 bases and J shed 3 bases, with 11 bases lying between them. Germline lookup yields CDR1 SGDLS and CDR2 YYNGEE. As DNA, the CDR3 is TGTGCCAGCAGGGGGACGGGGGAAGAGACCCAGTACTTC. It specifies CASRGTGEETQYF.

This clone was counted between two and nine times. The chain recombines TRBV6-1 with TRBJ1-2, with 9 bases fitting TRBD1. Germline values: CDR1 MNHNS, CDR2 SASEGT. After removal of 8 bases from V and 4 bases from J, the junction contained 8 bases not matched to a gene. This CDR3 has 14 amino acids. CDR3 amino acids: CASGRTGEGYGYTF. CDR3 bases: TGTGCCAGCGGGAGGACAGGGGAGGGCTATGGCTACACCTTC.

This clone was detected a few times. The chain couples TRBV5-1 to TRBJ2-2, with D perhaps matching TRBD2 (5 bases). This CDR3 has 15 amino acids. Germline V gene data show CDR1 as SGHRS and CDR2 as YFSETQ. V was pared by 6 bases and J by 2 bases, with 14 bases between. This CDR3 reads CASTGISLNTGELFF. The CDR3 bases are TGCGCCAGCACCGGGATTAGCCTAAACACCGGGGAGCTGTTTTTT.

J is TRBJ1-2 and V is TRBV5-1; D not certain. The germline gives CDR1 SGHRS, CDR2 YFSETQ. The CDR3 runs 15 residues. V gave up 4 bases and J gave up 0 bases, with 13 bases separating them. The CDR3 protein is CASSAGLTANYGYTF. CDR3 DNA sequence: TGCGCCAGCAGCGCCGGACTTACAGCTAACTATGGCTACACCTTC.

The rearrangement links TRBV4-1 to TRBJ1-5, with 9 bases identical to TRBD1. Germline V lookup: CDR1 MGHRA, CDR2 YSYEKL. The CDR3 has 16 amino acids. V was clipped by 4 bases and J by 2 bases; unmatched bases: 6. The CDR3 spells CASSRLQGAGNQPQHF. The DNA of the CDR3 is TGCGCCAGCAGCCGCTTACAGGGGGCGGGCAATCAGCCCCAGCATTTT.

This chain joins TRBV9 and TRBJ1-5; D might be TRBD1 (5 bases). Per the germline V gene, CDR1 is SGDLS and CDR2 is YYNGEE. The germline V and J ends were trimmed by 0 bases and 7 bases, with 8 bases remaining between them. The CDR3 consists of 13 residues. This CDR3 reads CASSVEGVQPQHF. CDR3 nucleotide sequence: TGTGCCAGCAGCGTAGAAGGGGTCCAGCCCCAGCATTTT.

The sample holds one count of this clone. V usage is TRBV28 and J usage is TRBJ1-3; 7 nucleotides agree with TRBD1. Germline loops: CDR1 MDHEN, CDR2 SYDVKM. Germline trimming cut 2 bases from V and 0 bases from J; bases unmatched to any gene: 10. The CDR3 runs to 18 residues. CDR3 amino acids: CASSLGGTGENSGNTIYF. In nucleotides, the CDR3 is TGTGCCAGCAGTTTAGGAGGAACAGGGGAGAACTCTGGAAACACCATATATTTT.

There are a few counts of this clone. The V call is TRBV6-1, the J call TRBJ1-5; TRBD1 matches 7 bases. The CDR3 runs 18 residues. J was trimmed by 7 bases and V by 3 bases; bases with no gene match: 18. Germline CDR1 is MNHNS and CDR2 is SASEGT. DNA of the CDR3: TGTGCCAGCAGTGAGGCCGGATCGACAGGGATAATTAGGCAGCCCCAGCATTTT. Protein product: CASSEAGSTGIIRQPQHF.

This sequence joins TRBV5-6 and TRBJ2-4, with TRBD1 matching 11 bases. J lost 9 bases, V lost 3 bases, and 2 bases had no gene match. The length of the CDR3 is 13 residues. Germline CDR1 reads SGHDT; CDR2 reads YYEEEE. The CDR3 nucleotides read TGTGCCAGCAGCTGGGGACAGGGGGTCATTCAGTACTTC. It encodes CASSWGQGVIQYF.

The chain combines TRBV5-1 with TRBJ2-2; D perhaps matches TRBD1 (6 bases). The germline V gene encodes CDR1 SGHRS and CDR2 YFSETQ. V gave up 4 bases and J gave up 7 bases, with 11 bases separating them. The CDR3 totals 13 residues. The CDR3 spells CASSLSQGGELFF. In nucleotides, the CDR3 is TGCGCCAGCAGCCTCTCACAGGGCGGGGAGCTGTTTTTT.

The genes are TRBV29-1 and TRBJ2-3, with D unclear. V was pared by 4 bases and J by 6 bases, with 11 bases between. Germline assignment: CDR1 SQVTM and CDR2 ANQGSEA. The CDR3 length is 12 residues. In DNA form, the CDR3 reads TGCAGCGTTGGCAGCGTCGGGGATACGCAGTATTTT. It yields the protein CSVGSVGDTQYF.

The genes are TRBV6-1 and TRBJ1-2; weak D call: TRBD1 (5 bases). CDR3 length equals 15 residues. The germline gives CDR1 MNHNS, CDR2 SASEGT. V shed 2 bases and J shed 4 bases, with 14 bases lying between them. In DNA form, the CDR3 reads TGTGCCAGCAGTGAACTTCCAGGGTCAGGCTATGGCTACACCTTC. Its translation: CASSELPGSGYGYTF.

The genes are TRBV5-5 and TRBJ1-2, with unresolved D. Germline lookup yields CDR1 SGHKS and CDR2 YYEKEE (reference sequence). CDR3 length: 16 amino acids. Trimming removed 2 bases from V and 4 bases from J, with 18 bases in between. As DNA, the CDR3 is TGTGCCAGCAGCTTTGGGCTGGGTGTGGGTCTCTATGGCTACACCTTC. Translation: CASSFGLGVGLYGYTF.

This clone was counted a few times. The CDR3 sequence is CASSSRGFGAEAFF. The DNA for the CDR3 is TGTGCCAGCAGTTCTAGGGGGTTTGGGGCTGAAGCTTTCTTT. This chain uses TRBV25-1 with TRBJ1-1, with TRBD1 as a possible D gene (6 bases). The ends were cut back, 5 bases at V and 6 bases at J, with 16 bases in the middle. Germline values: CDR1 MGHDK, CDR2 SYGVNS. The CDR3 totals 14 residues.

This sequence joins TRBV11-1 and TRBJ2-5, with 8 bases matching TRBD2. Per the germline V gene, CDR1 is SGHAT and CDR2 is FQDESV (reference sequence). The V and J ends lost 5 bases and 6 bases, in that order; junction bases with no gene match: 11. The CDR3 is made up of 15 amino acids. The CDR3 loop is CASSLVSGGWKTQYF. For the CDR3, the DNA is TGTGCCAGCAGCCTGGTCAGCGGGGGATGGAAGACCCAGTACTTC.

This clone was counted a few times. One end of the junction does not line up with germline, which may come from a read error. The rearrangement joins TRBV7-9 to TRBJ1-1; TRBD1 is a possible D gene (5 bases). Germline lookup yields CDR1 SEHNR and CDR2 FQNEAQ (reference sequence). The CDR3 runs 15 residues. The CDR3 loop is CSSSLLHQGTTEAFF. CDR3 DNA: TGTTCCAGCAGCTTATTACACCAGGGAACCACTGAAGCTTTCTTT.

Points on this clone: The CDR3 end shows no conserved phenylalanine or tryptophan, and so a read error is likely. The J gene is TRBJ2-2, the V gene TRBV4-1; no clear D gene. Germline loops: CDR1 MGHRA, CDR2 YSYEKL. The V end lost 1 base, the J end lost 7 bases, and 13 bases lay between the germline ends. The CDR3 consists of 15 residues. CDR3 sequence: CASSQALSGNGELFL. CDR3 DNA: TGCGCCAGCAGCCAAGCCTTATCTGGGAACGGGGAGCTGTTTCTT.

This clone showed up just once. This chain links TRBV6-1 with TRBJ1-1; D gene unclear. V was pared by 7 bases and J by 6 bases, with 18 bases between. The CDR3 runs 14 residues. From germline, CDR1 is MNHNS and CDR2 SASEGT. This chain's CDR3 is CASTQPSGSAEAFF. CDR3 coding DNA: TGTGCCAGCACCCAGCCCTCAGGTTCTGCTGAAGCTTTCTTT.

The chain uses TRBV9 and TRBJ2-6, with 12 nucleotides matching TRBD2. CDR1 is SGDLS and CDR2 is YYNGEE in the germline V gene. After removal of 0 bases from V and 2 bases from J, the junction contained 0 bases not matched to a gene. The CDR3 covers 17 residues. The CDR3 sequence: CASSVGLAGAGANVLTF. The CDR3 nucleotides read TGTGCCAGCAGCGTAGGACTAGCGGGGGCTGGGGCCAACGTCCTGACTTTC.

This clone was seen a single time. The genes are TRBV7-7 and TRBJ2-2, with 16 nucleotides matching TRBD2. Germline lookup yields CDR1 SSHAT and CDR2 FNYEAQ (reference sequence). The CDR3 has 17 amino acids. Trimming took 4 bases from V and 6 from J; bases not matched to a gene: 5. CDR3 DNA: TGTGCCAGCAGCTCCGGGACTAGCGGGGGGGCGGCCGGGGAGCTGTTTTTT. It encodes CASSSGTSGGAAGELFF.

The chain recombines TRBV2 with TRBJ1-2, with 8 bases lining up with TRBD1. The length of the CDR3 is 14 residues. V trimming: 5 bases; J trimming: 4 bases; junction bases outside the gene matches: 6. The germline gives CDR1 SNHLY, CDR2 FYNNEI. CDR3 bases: TGTGCCAGCAGTATGGCAGGGGGCGGCTATGGCTACACCTTC. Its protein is CASSMAGGGYGYTF.